This T cell receptor beta chain stems from a study of memory CD4+ T cells and cytomegalovirus serostatus. Study-level findings and limits: CD4+ memory repertoires contained about 40% of the roughly 150 reported CMV TCRbeta sequences. Median bootstrapped AUC for CMV status was about 0.96 originally, approximately 0.91 US-trained.

The sort gate was single viable CD3+CD4+CD8-CD45RO+ cells for memory CD4+ T cells. As to this clone: Its matching antigen is unknown.

TCRdb keeps only in-frame clones here, not all; method: immunoSEQ multiplex PCR. Among about 61,000 clones listed, approximately 78% were seen once. In germline, CDR1 is MGHRA, CDR2 YSYEKL. The CDR3 totals 17 residues. Trimming removed 4 bases from V and 1 base from J, with 17 bases in between. Sequenced material: memory CD4+ T cells from blood. This chain connects TRBV4-1 to TRBJ2-1; no clear D. The source is an adult in good health and CMV-seronegative. For the CDR3, the DNA is TGCGCCAGCAGCCCCCTGGCTGGCAGGAGATCCTACAATGAGCAGTTCTTC. Translating it yields CASSPLAGRRSYNEQFF.